These 8 T cell receptor beta chains were all obtained from the same sample, sequenced in a study of blood T cell repertoires in COVID-19. The data were produced by immunoSEQ multiplex PCR, yet TCRdb's version contains in-frame clones alone and is incomplete. The table includes around 180,000 clones, roughly 86% detected once. The specimen sequenced was peripheral blood. These TCRs come from a woman aged 25 to 39 with active or convalescent COVID-19.

This rearrangement joins TRBV6-2 or TRBV6-3 to TRBJ1-1, with D possibly TRBD1 on 5 matching bases. The germline V gene encodes CDR1 MNHEY and CDR2 SVGEGT. The CDR3 is 12 amino acids. V lost 4 bases, J lost 4 bases, and 7 bases lay in between. As DNA, the CDR3 is TGTGCCAGCAGTTCAGGGTCCACTGAAGCTTTCTTT. Its protein product is CASSSGSTEAFF.

As DNA, the CDR3 is TGTGCCAGCAGTTACTCGGTCCAGCAGCGAACTGAAGCTTTCTTT. Its translation: CASSYSVQQRTEAFF. The J gene is TRBJ1-1, the V gene TRBV6-5; D unclear. CDR1 and CDR2 (germline): MNHEY, SVGAGI. The CDR3 is made up of 15 amino acids. V dropped 0 bases and J dropped 5 bases, with 13 bases sitting between them.

The rearrangement joins TRBV28 to TRBJ2-2; 8 bases are a match to TRBD1. Germline V CDR1 and CDR2: MDHEN, SYDVKM. This CDR3 comprises 17 residues. V lost 4 bases, J lost 4 bases, and 11 bases stayed unmatched. The DNA for the CDR3 is TGTGCCAGCAGTTCGCCCCAGGGGGCGGAAGGCACCGGGGAGCTGTTTTTT. Translating it yields CASSSPQGAEGTGELFF.

This rearrangement joins TRBV29-1 to TRBJ1-2; TRBD1 agrees at 8 bases. CDR3 length: 13 residues. The junction had 4 bases not matched to a gene; V was cut back by 4 bases and J by 3 bases. Germline loops: CDR1 SQVTM, CDR2 ANQGSEA. The DNA for the CDR3 is TGCAGCGTTGGTTCGACAGGGGACTATGGCTACACCTTC. Its protein product is CSVGSTGDYGYTF.

This chain joins TRBV6-6 and TRBJ1-5, with a possible D match to TRBD1 (5 bases). V lost 1 base, J lost 3 bases, and 7 bases lay in between. Per germline, CDR1 MNHNY and CDR2 SVGAGI (reference sequence). CDR3 length equals 14 residues. For the CDR3, the DNA is TGTGCCAGCAGTTACTTGGACACCAATCAGCCCCAGCATTTT. Translation gives CASSYLDTNQPQHF.

V usage is TRBV5-4 and J usage is TRBJ2-7, with 7 nucleotides matching TRBD2. The V segment lost 4 bases and the J segment 4 bases; nucleotides outside the gene matches: 11. Germline CDR1 is SGHNT and CDR2 is YYREEE (reference sequence). The length of the CDR3 is 15 residues. The DNA of the CDR3 is TGTGCCAGCAGCCCCGACCCGACTAGCAGGTACGAGCAGTACTTC. This sequence encodes CASSPDPTSRYEQYF.

The chain joins TRBV27 to TRBJ2-1; D is unresolved. Germline CDR1 is MNHEY and CDR2 is SMNVEV (reference sequence). The CDR3 runs 14 residues. The germline V and J ends were trimmed by 5 bases and 4 bases, with 12 bases remaining between them. CDR3 sequence: CASSRSGLYNEQFF. CDR3 in DNA: TGTGCCAGCAGTCGGTCAGGCCTGTACAATGAGCAGTTCTTC.

This clone was detected a few times. The rearrangement uses TRBV11-3 and TRBJ1-3, with TRBD1 as a possible D gene (6 bases). CDR1 is SGHNT and CDR2 is YENEEA in the germline V gene. This CDR3 comprises 19 residues. V lost 0 bases and J lost 4, with 22 bases in between. CDR3 amino acids: CASSLDAGATQLRGNTIYF. CDR3 sequence (DNA): TGTGCCAGCAGCTTAGATGCGGGGGCCACCCAGCTTCGGGGAAACACCATATATTTT.